Listed below are T cell receptor beta chains from one sample, sequenced in a study of post-analysis software for immune sequencing data. TCRdb itself ran the PCR reads through MiXCR, one entry per CDR3 protein. This sample has 750,000 to 950,000 distinct CDR3 sequences, with roughly 50% found just once. Sequencing used blood. Every receptor here comes from a girl aged 5-17 years with multiple sclerosis. CDR3s include the opening cysteine and the closing phenylalanine or tryptophan. Each record gives: J gene, V gene, clone size, D gene, CDR3 DNA, CDR3 protein. D genes are given only for firm matches. Rows may omit the clone size; those that give it use once, few, many or a size class.

j_call: TRBJ1-5; v_call: TRBV20-1; clone_size: -; d_call: TRBD1; cdr3_nt: TGCAGTGCAGAACGACAGGGGAGGAATCAGCCCCAGCATTTT; cdr3_aa: CSAERQGRNQPQHF
j_call: TRBJ2-3; v_call: TRBV15; clone_size: -; d_call: -; cdr3_nt: TGTGCCACCAGCAGTGGCGGCCGGGACGTCCCTTTCACAGATACGCAGTATTTT; cdr3_aa: CATSSGGRDVPFTDTQYF
j_call: TRBJ2-7; v_call: TRBV15; clone_size: -; d_call: -; cdr3_nt: TGTGCCATCAGCAGTGGTGCGGCTCAGTACGAGCAGTACTTC; cdr3_aa: CAISSGAAQYEQYF
j_call: TRBJ1-4; v_call: TRBV7-6; clone_size: -; d_call: -; cdr3_nt: TGTGCCAGCAGCTTAGAATTTCAGGATAATGAAAAACTGTTTTTT; cdr3_aa: CASSLEFQDNEKLFF
j_call: TRBJ2-3; v_call: TRBV4-1; clone_size: -; d_call: TRBD2; cdr3_nt: TGCGCCAGCAGCCAACTCGCCTTAGGGGCGGGAGGGATGGATACGCAGTATTTT; cdr3_aa: CASSQLALGAGGMDTQYF
j_call: TRBJ2-1; v_call: TRBV4-1; clone_size: few; d_call: TRBD2; cdr3_nt: TGCGCCAGCGGCCAAGATCCCCTAGCGGGCCAGCATGAGCAGTTCTTC; cdr3_aa: CASGQDPLAGQHEQFF
j_call: TRBJ2-7; v_call: TRBV4-3; clone_size: many; d_call: -; cdr3_nt: TGTGCCAGCAGCCAAGATCTGGGCTACGAGCAGTACTTC; cdr3_aa: CASSQDLGYEQYF
j_call: TRBJ1-5; v_call: TRBV12-3/TRBV12-4; clone_size: -; d_call: TRBD1; cdr3_nt: TGTGCCAGCAGTTTAGCCGGGGACAGTTTTAATCAGCCCCAGCATTTT; cdr3_aa: CASSLAGDSFNQPQHF
j_call: TRBJ2-7; v_call: TRBV6-5; clone_size: few; d_call: TRBD1; cdr3_nt: TGTGCCAGCCGTGGGACAGGGATCTACGAGCAGTACTTC; cdr3_aa: CASRGTGIYEQYF
j_call: TRBJ2-7; v_call: TRBV20-1; clone_size: few; d_call: -; cdr3_nt: TGCAGTGCTAGCTCCCGCGCTACCTACGAGCAGTACTTC; cdr3_aa: CSASSRATYEQYF
j_call: TRBJ2-7; v_call: TRBV12-3/TRBV12-4; clone_size: few; d_call: -; cdr3_nt: TGTGCCAGCAGTTTAGGGGGTGACCCCTACGAGCAGTACTTC; cdr3_aa: CASSLGGDPYEQYF
j_call: TRBJ2-1; v_call: TRBV6-2/TRBV6-3; clone_size: -; d_call: -; cdr3_nt: TGTGCCAGCAGACTAGTTATTTACAATGAGCAGTTCTTC; cdr3_aa: CASRLVIYNEQFF
j_call: TRBJ2-5; v_call: TRBV28; clone_size: -; d_call: -; cdr3_nt: TGTGCCAGCAGTTTGCAGCTAACGCGTGAGCAGTACTTC; cdr3_aa: CASSLQLTREQYF
j_call: TRBJ2-7; v_call: TRBV29-1; clone_size: -; d_call: -; cdr3_nt: TGCAGCGTTGATTTAGGGCAGTCCTACGAGCAGTACTTC; cdr3_aa: CSVDLGQSYEQYF
j_call: TRBJ2-5; v_call: TRBV19; clone_size: once; d_call: -; cdr3_nt: TGTGCCAGTAGTACTTGGGACCTCCAAGAGACCCAGTACTTC; cdr3_aa: CASSTWDLQETQYF
j_call: TRBJ1-2; v_call: TRBV10-3; clone_size: -; d_call: -; cdr3_nt: TGTGCCATCAGTGCGTCCGGACCTAGGGATGGCTACACCTTC; cdr3_aa: CAISASGPRDGYTF
j_call: TRBJ1-2; v_call: TRBV7-2; clone_size: -; d_call: TRBD1; cdr3_nt: TGTGCCAGCAGCCAAGGACAGGGGACAGCAGGCTACACCTTC; cdr3_aa: CASSQGQGTAGYTF
j_call: TRBJ2-5; v_call: TRBV11-2; clone_size: -; d_call: -; cdr3_nt: TGTGCCAGCAGCTTAGAACGGGAGAGGGGTGAGACCCAGTACTTC; cdr3_aa: CASSLERERGETQYF
j_call: TRBJ2-7; v_call: TRBV20-1; clone_size: -; d_call: -; cdr3_nt: TGCAGTGCTAGTCGCGACTCGCCGTACGAGCAGTACTTC; cdr3_aa: CSASRDSPYEQYF
j_call: TRBJ2-1; v_call: TRBV6-2/TRBV6-3; clone_size: -; d_call: -; cdr3_nt: TGTGCCAACAGTTACGGACCAAACAATGAGCAGTTCTTC; cdr3_aa: CANSYGPNNEQFF
j_call: TRBJ1-2; v_call: TRBV20-1; clone_size: -; d_call: -; cdr3_nt: TGCAGTGCTAGAGATCCCCTCGGGGGTAAATATGGCTACACCTTC; cdr3_aa: CSARDPLGGKYGYTF
j_call: TRBJ2-7; v_call: TRBV11-3; clone_size: few; d_call: TRBD1; cdr3_nt: TGTGCCAGCAGTAAAGGTGGACAGGGCTACGAGCAGTACTTC; cdr3_aa: CASSKGGQGYEQYF
j_call: TRBJ2-7; v_call: TRBV20-1; clone_size: -; d_call: -; cdr3_nt: TGCAGTGCTAGAGCACCGGGACTTACCTACGAGCAGTACTTC; cdr3_aa: CSARAPGLTYEQYF
j_call: TRBJ2-7; v_call: TRBV27; clone_size: -; d_call: -; cdr3_nt: TGTGCCAGCAGTCCACTCGGACAGAATTACGAGCAGTACTTC; cdr3_aa: CASSPLGQNYEQYF
j_call: TRBJ2-1; v_call: TRBV7-3; clone_size: -; d_call: -; cdr3_nt: TGTGCCAGCAGCTTAAATTCGGGGTACGACGAGCAGTTCTTC; cdr3_aa: CASSLNSGYDEQFF
j_call: TRBJ2-3; v_call: TRBV20-1; clone_size: -; d_call: -; cdr3_nt: TGCAGTGCTAGAGATCCCCTAGTAAGCACAGATACGCGGTATTTT; cdr3_aa: CSARDPLVSTDTRYF
j_call: TRBJ2-7; v_call: TRBV7-9; clone_size: -; d_call: -; cdr3_nt: TGTGCCAGCAGCCCCGGAGACCCCCTTTACAATGAGCAGTACTTC; cdr3_aa: CASSPGDPLYNEQYF
j_call: TRBJ2-7; v_call: TRBV7-9; clone_size: -; d_call: -; cdr3_nt: TGTGCCAGCAGCCCACCGGGACCGAGCTCCTACGAGCAGTACTTC; cdr3_aa: CASSPPGPSSYEQYF
j_call: TRBJ2-7; v_call: TRBV6-6; clone_size: -; d_call: TRBD2; cdr3_nt: TGTGCCAGCAGCCCGAGGGGCGGGAGAAGGTACGAGCAGTACTTC; cdr3_aa: CASSPRGGRRYEQYF
j_call: TRBJ2-3; v_call: TRBV4-2; clone_size: few; d_call: TRBD2; cdr3_nt: TGTGCCAGCAGCCAAGCGGGAGGGGCCGATACGCAGTATTTT; cdr3_aa: CASSQAGGADTQYF
j_call: TRBJ2-7; v_call: TRBV10-3; clone_size: -; d_call: -; cdr3_nt: TGTGCCATCAGTGGGGACGGCTCCTACGAGCAGTACTTC; cdr3_aa: CAISGDGSYEQYF
j_call: TRBJ2-7; v_call: TRBV12-3/TRBV12-4; clone_size: few; d_call: -; cdr3_nt: TGTGCCAGCACCTCTATGACCGAGCAGTACTTC; cdr3_aa: CASTSMTEQYF